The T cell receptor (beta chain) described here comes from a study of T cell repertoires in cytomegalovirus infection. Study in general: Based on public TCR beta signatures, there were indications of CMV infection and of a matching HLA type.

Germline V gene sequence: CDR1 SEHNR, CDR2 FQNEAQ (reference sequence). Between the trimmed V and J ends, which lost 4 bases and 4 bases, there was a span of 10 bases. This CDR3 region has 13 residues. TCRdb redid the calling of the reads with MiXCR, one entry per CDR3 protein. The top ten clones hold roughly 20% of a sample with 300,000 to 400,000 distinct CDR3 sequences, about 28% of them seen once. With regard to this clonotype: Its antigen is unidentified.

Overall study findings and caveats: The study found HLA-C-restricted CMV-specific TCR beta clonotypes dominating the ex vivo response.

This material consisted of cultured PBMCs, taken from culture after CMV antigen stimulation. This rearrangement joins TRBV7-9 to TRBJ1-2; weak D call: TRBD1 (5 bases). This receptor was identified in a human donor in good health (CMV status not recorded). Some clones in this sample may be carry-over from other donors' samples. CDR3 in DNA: TGTGCCAGCAGCTCGGAAGGGGCCTATGGCTACACCTTC. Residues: CASSSEGAYGYTF.